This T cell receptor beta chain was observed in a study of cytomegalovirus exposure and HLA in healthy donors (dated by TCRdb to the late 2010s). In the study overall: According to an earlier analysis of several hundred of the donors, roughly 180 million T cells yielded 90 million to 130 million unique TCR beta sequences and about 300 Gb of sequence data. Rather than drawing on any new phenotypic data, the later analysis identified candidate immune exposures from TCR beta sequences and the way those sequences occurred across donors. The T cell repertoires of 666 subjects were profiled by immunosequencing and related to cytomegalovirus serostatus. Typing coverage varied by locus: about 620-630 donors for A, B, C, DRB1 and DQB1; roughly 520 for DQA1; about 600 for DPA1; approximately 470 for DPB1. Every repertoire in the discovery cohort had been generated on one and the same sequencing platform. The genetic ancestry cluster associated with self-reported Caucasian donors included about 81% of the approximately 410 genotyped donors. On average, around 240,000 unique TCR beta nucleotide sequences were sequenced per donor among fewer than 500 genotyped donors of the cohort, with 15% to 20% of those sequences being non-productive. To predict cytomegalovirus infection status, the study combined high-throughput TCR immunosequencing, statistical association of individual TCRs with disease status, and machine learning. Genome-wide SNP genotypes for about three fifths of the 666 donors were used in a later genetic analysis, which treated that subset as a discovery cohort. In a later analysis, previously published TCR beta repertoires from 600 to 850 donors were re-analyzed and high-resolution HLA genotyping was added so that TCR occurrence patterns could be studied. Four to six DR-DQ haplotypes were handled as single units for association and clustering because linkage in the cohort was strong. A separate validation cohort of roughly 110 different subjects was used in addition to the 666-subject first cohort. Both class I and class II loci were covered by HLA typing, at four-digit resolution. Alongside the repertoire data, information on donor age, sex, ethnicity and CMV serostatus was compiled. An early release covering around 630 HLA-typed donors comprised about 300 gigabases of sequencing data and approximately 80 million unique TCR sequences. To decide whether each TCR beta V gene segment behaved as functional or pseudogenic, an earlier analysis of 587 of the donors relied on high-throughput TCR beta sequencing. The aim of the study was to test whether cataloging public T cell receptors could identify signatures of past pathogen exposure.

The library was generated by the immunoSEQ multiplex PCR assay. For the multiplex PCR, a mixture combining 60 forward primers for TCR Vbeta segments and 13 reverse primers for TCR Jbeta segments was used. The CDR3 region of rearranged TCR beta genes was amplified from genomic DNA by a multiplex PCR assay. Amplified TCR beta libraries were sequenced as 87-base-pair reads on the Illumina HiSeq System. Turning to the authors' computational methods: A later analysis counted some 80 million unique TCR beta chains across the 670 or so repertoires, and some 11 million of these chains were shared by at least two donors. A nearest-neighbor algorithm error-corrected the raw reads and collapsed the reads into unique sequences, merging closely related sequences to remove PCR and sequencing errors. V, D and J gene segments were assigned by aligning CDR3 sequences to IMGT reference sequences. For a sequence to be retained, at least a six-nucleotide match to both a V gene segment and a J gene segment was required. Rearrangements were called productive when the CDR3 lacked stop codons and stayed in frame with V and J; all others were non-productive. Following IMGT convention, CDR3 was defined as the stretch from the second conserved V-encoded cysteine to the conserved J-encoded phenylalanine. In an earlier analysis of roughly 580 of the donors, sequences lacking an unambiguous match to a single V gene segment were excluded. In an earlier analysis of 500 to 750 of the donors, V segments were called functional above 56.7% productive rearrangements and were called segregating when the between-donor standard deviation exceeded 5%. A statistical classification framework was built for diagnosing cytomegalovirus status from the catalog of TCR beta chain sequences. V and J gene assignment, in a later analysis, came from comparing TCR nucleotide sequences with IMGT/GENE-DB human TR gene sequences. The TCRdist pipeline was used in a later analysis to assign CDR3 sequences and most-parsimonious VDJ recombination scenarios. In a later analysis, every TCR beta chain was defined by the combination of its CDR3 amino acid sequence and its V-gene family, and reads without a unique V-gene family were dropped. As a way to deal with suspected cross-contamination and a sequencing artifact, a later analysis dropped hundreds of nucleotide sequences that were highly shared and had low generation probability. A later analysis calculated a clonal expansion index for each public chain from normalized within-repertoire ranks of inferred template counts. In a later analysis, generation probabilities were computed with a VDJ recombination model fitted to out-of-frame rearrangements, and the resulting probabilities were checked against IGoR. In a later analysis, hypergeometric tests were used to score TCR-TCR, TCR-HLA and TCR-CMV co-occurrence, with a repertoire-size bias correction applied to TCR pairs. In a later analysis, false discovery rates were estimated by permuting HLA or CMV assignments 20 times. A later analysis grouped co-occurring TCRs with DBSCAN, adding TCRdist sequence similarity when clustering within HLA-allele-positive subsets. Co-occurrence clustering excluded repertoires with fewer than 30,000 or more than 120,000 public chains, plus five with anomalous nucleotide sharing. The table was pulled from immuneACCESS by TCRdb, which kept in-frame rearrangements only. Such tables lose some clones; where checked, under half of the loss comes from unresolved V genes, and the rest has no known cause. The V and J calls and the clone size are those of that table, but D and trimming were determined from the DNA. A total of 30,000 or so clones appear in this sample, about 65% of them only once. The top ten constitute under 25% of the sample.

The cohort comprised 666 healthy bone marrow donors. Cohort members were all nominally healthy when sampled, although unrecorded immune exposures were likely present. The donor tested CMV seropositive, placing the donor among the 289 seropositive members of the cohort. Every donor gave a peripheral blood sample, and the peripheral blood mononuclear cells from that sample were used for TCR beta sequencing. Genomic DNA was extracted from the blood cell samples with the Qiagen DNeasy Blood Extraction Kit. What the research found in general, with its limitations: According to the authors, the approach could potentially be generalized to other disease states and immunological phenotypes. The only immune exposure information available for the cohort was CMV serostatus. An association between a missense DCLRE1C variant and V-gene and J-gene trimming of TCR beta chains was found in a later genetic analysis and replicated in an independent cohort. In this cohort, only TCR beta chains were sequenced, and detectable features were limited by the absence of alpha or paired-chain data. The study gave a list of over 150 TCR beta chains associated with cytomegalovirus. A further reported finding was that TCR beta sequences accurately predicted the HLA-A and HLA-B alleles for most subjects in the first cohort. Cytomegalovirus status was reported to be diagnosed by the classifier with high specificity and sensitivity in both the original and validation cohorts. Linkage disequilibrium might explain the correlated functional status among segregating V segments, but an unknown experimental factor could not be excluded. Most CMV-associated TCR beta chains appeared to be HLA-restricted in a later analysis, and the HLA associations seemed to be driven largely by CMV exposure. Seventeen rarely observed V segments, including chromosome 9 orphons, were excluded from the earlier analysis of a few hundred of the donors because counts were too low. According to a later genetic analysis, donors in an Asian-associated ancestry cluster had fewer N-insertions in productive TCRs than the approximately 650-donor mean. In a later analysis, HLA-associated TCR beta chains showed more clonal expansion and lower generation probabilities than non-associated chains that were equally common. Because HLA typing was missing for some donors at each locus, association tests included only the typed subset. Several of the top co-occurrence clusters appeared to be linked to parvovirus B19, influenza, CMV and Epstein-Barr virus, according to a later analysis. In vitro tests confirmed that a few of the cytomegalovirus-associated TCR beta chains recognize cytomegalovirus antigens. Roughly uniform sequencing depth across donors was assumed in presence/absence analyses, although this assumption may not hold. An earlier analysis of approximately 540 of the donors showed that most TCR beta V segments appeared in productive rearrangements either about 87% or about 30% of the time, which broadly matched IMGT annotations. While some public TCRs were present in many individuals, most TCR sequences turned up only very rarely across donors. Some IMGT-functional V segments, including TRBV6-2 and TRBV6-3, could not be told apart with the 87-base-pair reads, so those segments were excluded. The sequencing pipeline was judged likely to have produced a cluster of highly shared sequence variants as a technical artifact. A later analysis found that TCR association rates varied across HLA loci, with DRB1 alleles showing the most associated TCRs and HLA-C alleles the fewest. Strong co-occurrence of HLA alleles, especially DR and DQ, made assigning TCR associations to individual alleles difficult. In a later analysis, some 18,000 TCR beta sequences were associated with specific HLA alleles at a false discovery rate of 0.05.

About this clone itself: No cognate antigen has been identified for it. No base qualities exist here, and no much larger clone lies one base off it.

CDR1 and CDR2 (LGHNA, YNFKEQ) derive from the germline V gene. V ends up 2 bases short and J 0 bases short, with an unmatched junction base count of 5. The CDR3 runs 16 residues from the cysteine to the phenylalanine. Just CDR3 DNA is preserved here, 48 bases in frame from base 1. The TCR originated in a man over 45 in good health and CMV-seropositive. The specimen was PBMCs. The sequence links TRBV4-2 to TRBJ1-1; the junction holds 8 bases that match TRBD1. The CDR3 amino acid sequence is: CASSQPGQGMNTEAFF. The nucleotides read TGTGCCAGCAGCCAACCTGGACAGGGAATGAACACTGAAGCTTTCTTT.